This TCR beta chain was profiled in a study of blood T cells in healthy people across ages. CDR3 length: 13 residues. J was trimmed by 2 bases and V by 8 bases; bases with no gene match: 7. Germline assignment: CDR1 DFQATT and CDR2 SNEGSKA (reference sequence). For the second PCR, which ran for about 6 to 11 cycles, a sample-barcoded 5' primer and a J-beta primer mix were used. TCRdb called the 5' RACE reads again in MiXCR, with one record for every CDR3 protein. Of hundreds of thousands of distinct CDR3 sequences in the sample, about 27% were seen once. This clonotype occurred a few times. Total RNA was isolated from each sample in quantities of at least 5 micrograms. This sample was shared with a second study, whose subject was T cells of mothers and their children. According to that study: Random nucleotides (2-4) and sample barcodes were added by the M1S primer used in the second PCR. There were over 9.5 million TCR beta CDR3 reads from each mother and about 3.1 million from each child. Normalized overlap was always slightly, never significantly, higher in related than unrelated mother-child pairs.

The origin of this receptor is a boy aged 2 to 9 in good health. The sequencing input was blood. The chain links TRBV20-1 to TRBJ2-5; 8 bases fit TRBD2. This chain's CDR3 is CSLSGSPQETQYF. Written as DNA, the CDR3 is TGCAGTCTAAGCGGGAGCCCGCAAGAGACCCAGTACTTC.